One sample yielded the 26 T cell receptor beta chains listed below, sequenced in a study of cytomegalovirus exposure and HLA in healthy donors. 60 Vbeta and 13 Jbeta primers were used in PCR. Clones were sequenced by immunoSEQ multiplex PCR, and TCRdb holds only the in-frame ones, with some missing. The sample holds nearly 95,000 clones, approximately 79% seen once. Specimen: PBMCs. Receptor source: a woman aged 40 to 49 in good health and CMV-seronegative.

The V gene is TRBV18, the J gene TRBJ1-5, with D possibly matching TRBD1 (5 bases). Germline loops: CDR1 KGHSH, CDR2 LQKENI. The CDR3 runs 15 residues. With 6 bases removed from V and 7 bases from J, the gap between germline ends came to 19 bases. In DNA form, the CDR3 reads TGTGCCAGCTCCCCGCAGTCAGGGCGGGAACAGCCCCAGCATTTT. Protein: CASSPQSGREQPQHF.

The V gene is TRBV5-1, the J gene TRBJ2-1; 9 bases agree with TRBD1. The CDR3 runs 14 residues. Per germline, CDR1 SGHRS and CDR2 YFSETQ. The junction had 5 bases not matched to a gene; V was cut back by 3 bases and J by 7 bases. The CDR3 DNA reads as TGCGCCAGCAGCTATAGACAGGGGGGGAATGAGCAGTTCTTC. Its protein is CASSYRQGGNEQFF.

This clone was detected only once. The chain recombines TRBV7-9 with TRBJ1-3; 8 bases agree with TRBD1. In germline, CDR1 is SEHNR, CDR2 FQNEAQ (reference sequence). V was clipped by 0 bases and J by 0 bases; unmatched bases: 7. CDR3 length equals 18 residues. CDR3 protein: CASSLAGRGQLSGNTIYF. The CDR3 DNA reads TGTGCCAGCAGCTTAGCGGGCAGGGGGCAACTCTCTGGAAACACCATATATTTT. Full variable domain (rest looked up from reference TRBV7-9 and TRBJ1-3): DTGVSQNPRHKITKRGQNVTFRCDPISEHNRLYWYRQTLGQGPEFLTYFQNEAQLEKSRLLSDRFSAERPKGSFSTLEIQRTEQGDSAMYLCASSLAGRGQLSGNTIYFGEGSWLTVV.

The chain is built from TRBV5-4 and TRBJ2-3; TRBD2 agrees at 9 bases. Germline-derived CDR1 and CDR2 are SGHNT and YYREEE (reference sequence). The ends lost 2 bases at V and 4 bases at J; junction bases unmatched: 8. The CDR3 is 16 amino acids. CDR3 in amino acids: CASSFRGGGGADTQYF. The CDR3, as DNA: TGTGCCAGCAGCTTTCGGGGCGGGGGGGGTGCAGATACGCAGTATTTT.

The chain carries TRBV7-9 and TRBJ2-2; TRBD2 aligns across 10 bases. CDR1 is SEHNR and CDR2 is FQNEAQ in the germline V gene (reference sequence). The CDR3 covers 18 residues. With V trimmed by 2 bases and J by 0 bases, 6 bases remained unmatched. CDR3 residues: CASSLQRGGIANTGELFF. CDR3 coding DNA: TGTGCCAGCAGCTTACAGCGGGGGGGAATTGCGAACACCGGGGAGCTGTTTTTT. Filled out from reference TRBV7-9 and TRBJ2-2, the complete variable domain reads DTGVSQNPRHKITKRGQNVTFRCDPISEHNRLYWYRQTLGQGPEFLTYFQNEAQLEKSRLLSDRFSAERPKGSFSTLEIQRTEQGDSAMYLCASSLQRGGIANTGELFFGEGSRLTVL.

The rearrangement joins TRBV19 to TRBJ1-5; D gene uncertain. This CDR3 has 14 amino acids. Between the trimmed V and J ends, which lost 4 bases and 0 bases, there was a span of 7 bases. Germline CDR1 and CDR2: LNHDA and SQIVND (reference sequence). CDR3 bases: TGTGCCAGTAGTAGTTATTCTAGCAATCAGCCCCAGCATTTT. Translating gives CASSSYSSNQPQHF.

The chain couples TRBV10-3 to TRBJ2-2; tentative D call: TRBD2 (5 bases). V was shortened by 3 bases and J by 4 bases, with 9 bases between the two germline ends. CDR3 length equals 14 residues. Germline assignment: CDR1 ENHRY and CDR2 SYGVKD. CDR3 sequence: CAISDTSGTGELFF. In nucleotides, the CDR3 is TGTGCCATCAGTGATACTAGTGGCACCGGGGAGCTGTTTTTT.

This chain connects TRBV7-3 to TRBJ2-5, with 9 bases aligning to TRBD2. The ends lost 2 bases at V and 1 base at J; junction bases unmatched: 2. Germline V gene lookup returns CDR1 SGHTA and CDR2 FQGTGA. There are 15 residues in the CDR3. The CDR3 is CASSLASGAQETQYF. The DNA for the CDR3 is TGTGCCAGCAGCTTAGCTAGCGGGGCCCAAGAGACCCAGTACTTC.

This clone is a singleton in its sample. The gene calls are TRBV4-2 and TRBJ1-5; tentative D call: TRBD1 (6 bases). The CDR3 consists of 20 residues. Trimming pared 1 base from V and 1 base from J, leaving 23 bases between. The germline V gene has CDR1 LGHNA and CDR2 YNFKEQ. CDR3 bases: TGTGCCAGCAGCCAAGGGACGGGACACAGGGAGGGGGACAGCAATCAGCCCCAGCATTTT. This codes for CASSQGTGHREGDSNQPQHF.

Remarks on this clone: Compared with germline, one end of the junction differs, possibly owing to a read error. CDR3 DNA sequence: TGTGCCATCAGTGACTCCAACACAGGTGCAGTCGGCGGCTACCCCTTC. Encoded protein: CAISDSNTGAVGGYPF. The chain is built from TRBV10-3 and TRBJ1-2; tentatively, D is TRBD1 (5 bases). Per germline, CDR1 ENHRY and CDR2 SYGVKD. This CDR3 is 16 amino acids long.

This clone was seen a few times. The sample holds other DNA sequences that translate to the same CDR3. The gene calls are TRBV29-1 and TRBJ1-4, with 9 bases fitting TRBD1. The CDR3 contains 13 residues. From germline, CDR1 is SQVTM and CDR2 ANQGSEA. The trim removed 7 bases at V and 8 bases at J, leaving 8 bases unmatched. The CDR3 loop is CSGGQGRSEKLFF. Here the CDR3 DNA reads TGCAGCGGGGGACAGGGCCGGAGCGAAAAACTGTTTTTT.

The CDR3 loop reads CASSFYQGPSSGNTIYF. CDR3 bases: TGTGCCAGCAGCTTTTACCAGGGGCCGAGCTCTGGAAACACCATATATTTT. J is TRBJ1-3 and V is TRBV7-9, with D maybe TRBD1 (6 bases). In germline, CDR1 is SEHNR, CDR2 FQNEAQ (reference sequence). This CDR3 has 17 residues. The V gene lost 3 bases and the J gene lost 0 bases, with 15 bases spanning the gap.

This rearrangement joins TRBV12-2 to TRBJ2-1; TRBD1, the table's D call, lacks a check against the DNA. TRBV12-2 represents a pseudogene. The CDR3 contains 15 residues. The CDR3 DNA reads TGTGCAAGTCGCCCCGGGGACAGACCGTACAATGAGCAGTTCTTC. This encodes CASRPGDRPYNEQFF.

The rearrangement uses TRBV2 and TRBJ1-1, with TRBD1 matching over 10 bases. Germline V gene sequence: CDR1 SNHLY, CDR2 FYNNEI. Losses at the gene ends were 6 bases for V and 4 bases for J; bases not matched to a gene: 8. The CDR3 has 15 amino acids. The CDR3 here is CASSRQGAIGTEAFF. Here the CDR3 DNA reads TGTGCCAGCAGCAGACAGGGGGCTATAGGCACTGAAGCTTTCTTT.

The chain combines TRBV18 with TRBJ2-3, with D perhaps TRBD1 (6 bases). CDR3 length equals 15 residues. Trimming left V 3 bases short and J 5 bases short, with 15 bases between. The germline gives CDR1 KGHSH, CDR2 LQKENI. CDR3 bases: TGTGCCAGCTCACCCTTACAGGGCGTAGGAGATACGCAGTATTTT. Its translation: CASSPLQGVGDTQYF.

This clone was seen a handful of times. The gene calls are TRBV4-3 and TRBJ2-7; D unresolved. Germline V gives CDR1 LGHNA, CDR2 YSLEER. This CDR3 region has 14 residues. Trimming left V 0 bases short and J 0 bases short, with 6 bases between. CDR3 in DNA: TGCGCCAGCAGCCAAGACAGGAACTCCTACGAGCAGTACTTC. Translating gives CASSQDRNSYEQYF.

The chain couples TRBV5-4 to TRBJ2-1; TRBD1 matches at 8 bases. J gave up 4 bases and V 4 bases, and 4 bases lay outside the gene matches. The germline gives CDR1 SGHNT, CDR2 YYREEE (reference sequence). This CDR3 has 14 residues. CDR3 sequence: CASSPGQVYNEQFF. The DNA of the CDR3 is TGTGCCAGCAGCCCGGGACAGGTATACAATGAGCAGTTCTTC.

The gene calls are TRBV27 and TRBJ1-1; TRBD1 aligns across 8 bases. Losses at the gene ends were 6 bases for V and 4 bases for J; bases not matched to a gene: 10. CDR3 length: 15 amino acids. CDR1 and CDR2 from the germline V gene are MNHEY and SMNVEV (reference sequence). CDR3 amino acids: CASRLGQGVFTEAFF. In DNA form, the CDR3 reads TGTGCCAGCAGACTAGGACAGGGTGTGTTCACTGAAGCTTTCTTT.

The chain is built from TRBV9 and TRBJ2-7; D possibly corresponds to TRBD1 (6 bases). CDR3 length: 15 residues. Trimming took off 4 bases at V and 1 base at J, with 15 bases between the two ends. Germline CDR1 and CDR2: SGDLS and YYNGEE. The CDR3 nucleotides are TGTGCCAGCAGCCATTCTCAGGGGCGTTCCTACGAGCAGTACTTC. As protein: CASSHSQGRSYEQYF.

The V call is TRBV5-1, the J call TRBJ1-3; tentatively, D is TRBD1 (5 bases). The V gene's germline CDR1 is SGHRS and CDR2 YFSETQ. V was trimmed by 3 bases and J by 3 bases, leaving 10 bases between them. The CDR3 extends over 14 amino acids. The CDR3 DNA reads TGCGCCAGCAGCTCCGGGACTCTTGGAAACACCATATATTTT. It translates to CASSSGTLGNTIYF.

The rearrangement links TRBV27 to TRBJ1-1; 9 bases fit TRBD1. With 5 bases clipped from V and 0 bases from J, the junction kept 7 bases outside the gene matches. Germline CDR1 reads MNHEY; CDR2 reads SMNVEV (reference sequence). This CDR3 comprises 16 residues. The DNA for the CDR3 is TGTGCCAGCAGTCTCGGATGGGACAGGGTGAACACTGAAGCTTTCTTT. It is translated as CASSLGWDRVNTEAFF.

This chain joins TRBV6-5 and TRBJ2-5; D unresolved. CDR3 length: 16 residues. Germline assignment: CDR1 MNHEY and CDR2 SVGAGI. V was trimmed by 4 bases and J by 1 base, leaving 16 bases between them. CDR3 DNA: TGTGCCAGCAGTTTCACCTTAAGCGTGGGCCAAGAGACCCAGTACTTC. It codes for CASSFTLSVGQETQYF.

V and J are TRBV2 and TRBJ1-2, with D possibly TRBD1 on 6 matching bases. CDR3 length: 14 residues. The germline CDR1 and CDR2 sequences are SNHLY and FYNNEI. The germline V and J ends were trimmed by 3 bases and 1 base, with 9 bases remaining between them. As DNA, the CDR3 is TGTGCCAGCAGTGACGACAGGTATAACTATGGCTACACCTTC. It encodes CASSDDRYNYGYTF.

The V and J genes are TRBV7-8 and TRBJ1-1; D is unclear. This CDR3 has 13 amino acids. Germline values: CDR1 SGHVS, CDR2 FQNEAQ. The V and J ends lost 3 bases and 1 base respectively, with 6 bases between them. CDR3 in amino acids: CASSLKQNTEAFF. Here the CDR3 DNA reads TGTGCCAGCAGCTTGAAGCAGAACACTGAAGCTTTCTTT.

J is TRBJ1-1 and V is TRBV29-1; perhaps TRBD1 as D (6 bases). Germline lookup yields CDR1 SQVTM and CDR2 ANQGSEA. This CDR3 is built from 13 residues. Trimming pared 4 bases from V and 7 bases from J, leaving 16 bases between. The chain's CDR3 is CSVVRPVGGEAFF. CDR3 sequence (DNA): TGCAGCGTTGTTCGTCCCGTAGGGGGTGAAGCTTTCTTT. The complete variable domain, with remaining parts taken from reference TRBV29-1 and TRBJ1-1, reads SAVISQKPSRDICQRGTSLTIQCQVDSQVTMMFWYRQQPGQSLTLIATANQGSEATYESGFVIDKFPISRPNLTFSTLTVSNMSPEDSSIYLCSVVRPVGGEAFFGQGTRLTVV.

Details on this clone: One end of the junction is discordant with germline, which a read error may explain. The chain carries TRBV2 and TRBJ1-5; D ambiguous. Germline CDR1 is SNHLY and CDR2 is FYNNEI. This CDR3 is 13 amino acids long. The CDR3 sequence: CATRKDSNQPQNF. CDR3 DNA sequence: TGTGCCACCCGTAAGGATAGCAATCAGCCCCAGAATTTT.